Listed here are 17 T cell receptor beta chains from one sample, sequenced in a study of STAT3 mutations in large granular lymphocyte leukemia. General study results and limits: Every T-cell large granular lymphocyte leukemia patient had at least one immunodominant TCR beta clonotype.

Their cognate antigens are unknown. Assay used: immunoSEQ multiplex PCR; TCRdb lists only in-frame clones, some missing. The sample comprises roughly 10,000 clones, approximately 92% of which are singletons, and 60% to 70% rests with the top ten. The sample consisted of peripheral blood mononuclear cells. Every receptor here comes from a man aged 60 to 69 with T-cell large granular lymphocyte leukemia. Some clones in this sample may be carry-over from other donors' samples.

The chain uses TRBV29-1 and TRBJ2-7, with D hard to call. Germline V gene sequence: CDR1 SQVTM, CDR2 ANQGSEA. The CDR3 extends over 13 amino acids. The ends were cut back, 7 bases at V and 2 bases at J, with 15 bases in the middle. The CDR3 coding sequence is TGCAGCGCCTCTTCCGGAGTCGCCTACGAGCAGTACTTC. Its translation is CSASSGVAYEQYF.

The chain couples TRBV28 to TRBJ2-3, with 10 bases matching TRBD1. The germline gives CDR1 MDHEN, CDR2 SYDVKM. The CDR3 has 16 residues. Germline trimming cut 7 bases from V and 3 bases from J; bases unmatched to any gene: 10. The CDR3 reads CASIPLGDRGTDTQYF. The DNA of the CDR3 is TGTGCCAGCATCCCCCTGGGGGACAGGGGAACAGATACGCAGTATTTT.

The gene calls are TRBV30 and TRBJ1-1, with unresolved D. This CDR3 comprises 12 residues. The germline gives CDR1 GTSNPN, CDR2 SVGIG (reference sequence). Trimming removed 2 bases from V and 0 bases from J, with 4 bases in between. CDR3 sequence: CAWSPLNTEAFF. DNA for the CDR3: TGTGCCTGGAGTCCGCTGAACACTGAAGCTTTCTTT.

The rearrangement uses TRBV30 and TRBJ2-5, with a possible D match to TRBD2 (6 bases). The CDR3 length is 14 residues. V dropped 0 bases and J dropped 4 bases, with 12 bases sitting between them. Germline CDR1 reads GTSNPN; CDR2 reads SVGIG (reference sequence). The CDR3 DNA reads TGTGCCTGGAGTGTACAGGAGGGAGTAGAGACCCAGTACTTC. Its protein product is CAWSVQEGVETQYF.

V and J are TRBV7-9 and TRBJ2-3, with D possibly TRBD2 on 6 matching bases. The CDR3 runs to 15 residues. Germline loops: CDR1 SEHNR, CDR2 FQNEAQ (reference sequence). The ends were cut back, 8 bases at V and 2 bases at J, with 17 bases in the middle. CDR3 sequence: CASDLREASTDTQYF. In nucleotides, the CDR3 is TGTGCCAGCGATTTGCGGGAAGCCTCCACAGATACGCAGTATTTT.

The chain carries TRBV29-1 and TRBJ2-7, with D perhaps being TRBD1 or TRBD2 (5 bases each). This CDR3 has 18 residues. Per the germline V gene, CDR1 is SQVTM and CDR2 is ANQGSEA. V lost 0 bases and J lost 4, with 25 bases in between. CDR3 amino acids: CSVEETSKISGRVYEQYF. For the CDR3, the DNA is TGCAGCGTTGAAGAGACCTCCAAGATCTCAGGGCGGGTTTACGAGCAGTACTTC.

The chain has TRBV9 and TRBJ1-3; D is possibly TRBD1 (6 bases). In germline, CDR1 is SGDLS, CDR2 YYNGEE. The germline V and J ends were trimmed by 0 bases and 1 base, with 8 bases remaining between them. This CDR3 is built from 15 residues. The CDR3 nucleotides are TGTGCCAGCAGCGTAGTAGGGGGATCTGGAAACACCATATATTTT. This codes for CASSVVGGSGNTIYF. The full variable domain, its missing parts supplied by reference TRBV9 and TRBJ1-3, is DSGVTQTPKHLITATGQRVTLRCSPRSGDLSVYWYQQSLDQGLQFLIQYYNGEERAKGNILERFSAQQFPDLHSELNLSSLELGDSALYFCASSVVGGSGNTIYFGEGSWLTVV.

The chain couples TRBV2 to TRBJ1-2; D not resolved. The germline V and J ends were trimmed by 3 bases and 4 bases, with 12 bases remaining between them. There are 14 residues in the CDR3. Germline V gene lookup returns CDR1 SNHLY and CDR2 FYNNEI. The CDR3 loop reads CASSESGMSYGYTF. The CDR3 nucleotides are TGTGCCAGCAGTGAGAGTGGGATGTCCTATGGCTACACCTTC.

A single count supports this clone. The chain is built from TRBV7-9 and TRBJ2-5, with a weak D call TRBD1 (6 bases). The CDR3 covers 14 residues. Germline CDR1 SEHNR, CDR2 FQNEAQ (reference sequence). Trimming left V 5 bases short and J 2 bases short, with 12 bases between. CDR3 in amino acids: CASSEGTYQETQYF. The CDR3 region has the DNA TGTGCCAGCAGCGAAGGGACATATCAAGAGACCCAGTACTTC.

The chain couples TRBV5-5 to TRBJ1-1, with D possibly TRBD1 on 6 matching bases. Germline CDR1 reads SGHKS; CDR2 reads YYEKEE (reference sequence). The CDR3 length is 13 residues. Trimming cost V 4 bases and J 3 bases, with 10 bases left between them. As DNA, the CDR3 is TGTGCCAGCAGCAAACAGGGAGACACTGAAGCTTTCTTT. It yields the protein CASSKQGDTEAFF.

The CDR3 nucleotides are TGTGCCACCAGCAGAGAACATTCCCGGACCTACGAGCAGTACTTC. Protein product: CATSREHSRTYEQYF. The chain combines TRBV15 with TRBJ2-7; D is undetermined. CDR1 and CDR2 from the germline V gene are LNHNV and YYDKDF (reference sequence). This CDR3 is 15 amino acids long. The V and J ends lost 0 bases and 2 bases respectively, with 11 bases between them.

This clone has only a few counts. V usage is TRBV15 and J usage is TRBJ1-5; D uncertain. The ends were cut back, 1 base at V and 12 bases at J, with 13 bases in the middle. The CDR3 is 13 residues long. Germline loops: CDR1 LNHNV, CDR2 YYDKDF (reference sequence). This CDR3 reads CATSRARVEGQHF. For the CDR3, the DNA is TGTGCCACCAGCAGAGCAAGGGTTGAGGGCCAGCATTTT.

The chain joins TRBV7-2 to TRBJ2-7; TRBD2 might be the D (6 bases). Germline CDR1 is SGHTA and CDR2 is FQGNSA. The V end was cut by 4 bases, the J end by 9 bases, with 19 bases between. This CDR3 has 14 residues. CDR3 in DNA: TGTGCCAGCAGCTCCCGCATCCCAGCGGGCTGGCAGTACTTC. It is translated as CASSSRIPAGWQYF.

The chain uses TRBV28 and TRBJ2-7, with D uncertain. There are 15 residues in the CDR3. The V end was cut by 2 bases, the J end by 2 bases, with 13 bases between. Germline CDR1 is MDHEN and CDR2 is SYDVKM. The CDR3, as DNA: TGTGCCAGCAGTTTAAGACGAGGCGGCCCCTACGAGCAGTACTTC. This encodes CASSLRRGGPYEQYF.

The V call is TRBV6-5, the J call TRBJ2-3, with 12 bases lining up with TRBD2. The CDR3 is 14 amino acids. V trimming: 6 bases; J trimming: 8 bases; junction bases outside the gene matches: 6. Germline V CDR1 and CDR2: MNHEY, SVGAGI. The CDR3 reads CASSSSGGAGTQYF. As DNA, the CDR3 is TGTGCCAGCAGCTCTAGCGGGGGGGCGGGTACGCAGTATTTT.

This clone showed up just a few times. In nucleotides, the CDR3 is TGCGCCAGCAGCCCGGGCTTAGGGACAGACTCCTATGGCTACACCTTC. Translation gives CASSPGLGTDSYGYTF. The chain has TRBV5-1 and TRBJ1-2; 7 nucleotides align to TRBD1. The CDR3 loop spans 16 amino acids. Looked up from germline, CDR1 is SGHRS and CDR2 is YFSETQ. Germline trimming cut 4 bases from V and 4 bases from J; bases unmatched to any gene: 13.

The chain carries TRBV9 and TRBJ2-7; 9 bases fit TRBD1. Germline V gene sequence: CDR1 SGDLS, CDR2 YYNGEE. The CDR3 consists of 14 residues. J was trimmed by 8 bases and V by 4 bases; bases with no gene match: 10. The CDR3 coding sequence is TGTGCCAGCAGCCCCCCGGGACAGGGTTCGAAGCAGTACTTC. Its protein product is CASSPPGQGSKQYF.